The next 24 T cell receptor beta chains were all read from a single sample in a study of control samples from healthy donors and cancer patients. Method: immunoSEQ multiplex PCR; TCRdb's copy keeps in-frame clones and lacks some. This sample has roughly 150,000 clones, with approximately 93% found just once. Sample: blood. These receptors all come from a man aged 45-65 years in good health.

The chain's CDR3 is CATSGDYNQPQHF. DNA for the CDR3: TGTGCCACCAGTGGAGATTATAATCAGCCCCAGCATTTT. This chain uses TRBV24-1 with TRBJ1-5; the D is unclear. The V and J ends lost 5 bases and 4 bases respectively, with 8 bases between them. The CDR3 sequence is 13 residues long. Germline V CDR1 and CDR2: KGHDR, SFDVKD.

The rearrangement joins TRBV21-1 to TRBJ2-7; the DNA was not used to check the table's D call, TRBD2. TRBV21-1 represents a pseudogene. The CDR3 runs 18 residues. CDR3 sequence: CASSKTHGSGVYSYEQYF. Written as DNA, the CDR3 is TGTGCCAGCAGCAAAACCCACGGTAGCGGGGTGTACTCCTACGAGCAGTACTTC.

The V and J genes are TRBV5-1 and TRBJ1-3; TRBD1 might be the D (5 bases). V lost 1 base and J 0 bases, leaving 11 bases between the germline ends. The V gene's germline CDR1 is SGHRS and CDR2 YFSETQ. CDR3 length: 16 amino acids. The CDR3 nucleotides are TGCGCCAGCAGCTTGACCCCCGGGACCTCTGGAAACACCATATATTTT. This encodes CASSLTPGTSGNTIYF.

As DNA, the CDR3 is TGTGCCAGCAGCTCCACCTATAGACGGGAAAAACTGTTTTTT. Its translation: CASSSTYRREKLFF. The chain couples TRBV7-9 to TRBJ1-4, with no clear D. Trimming left V 4 bases short and J 8 bases short, with 14 bases between. Germline CDR1 reads SEHNR; CDR2 reads FQNEAQ (reference sequence). The CDR3 contains 14 residues.

The rearrangement joins TRBV28 to TRBJ1-5; 7 bases are a match to TRBD1. The junction had 7 bases not matched to a gene; V was cut back by 6 bases and J by 2 bases. Germline CDR1 is MDHEN and CDR2 is SYDVKM. This CDR3 is 15 amino acids long. CDR3 DNA sequence: TGTGCCAGCAGGGGGGACAGCCCCCGCAATCAGCCCCAGCATTTT. Its translation: CASRGDSPRNQPQHF.

This clone appeared a single time. The gene calls are TRBV28 and TRBJ2-3; 7 nucleotides agree with TRBD1. Looked up from germline, CDR1 is MDHEN and CDR2 is SYDVKM. This CDR3 has 14 amino acids. With V trimmed by 6 bases and J by 5 bases, 8 bases remained unmatched. The CDR3 loop reads CASRIGRGLDTQYF. The CDR3 DNA reads TGTGCCAGCAGAATCGGCAGGGGGTTAGATACGCAGTATTTT.

This rearrangement joins TRBV7-9 to TRBJ2-1; 11 bases map to TRBD2. The germline gives CDR1 SEHNR, CDR2 FQNEAQ (reference sequence). The CDR3 runs 15 residues. The V and J ends lost 4 bases and 4 bases, in that order; junction bases with no gene match: 3. In DNA, the CDR3 is TGTGCCAGCAGCTGGACTAGCGGGCGTTACAATGAGCAGTTCTTC. Translating gives CASSWTSGRYNEQFF. Together with reference TRBV7-9 and TRBJ2-1, the CDR3 gives the full variable domain: DTGVSQNPRHKITKRGQNVTFRCDPISEHNRLYWYRQTLGQGPEFLTYFQNEAQLEKSRLLSDRFSAERPKGSFSTLEIQRTEQGDSAMYLCASSWTSGRYNEQFFGPGTRLTVL.

The rearrangement joins TRBV3-1 (or the pseudogene TRBV3-2) to TRBJ2-2, with 8 positions matching TRBD2. With V trimmed by 2 bases and J by 5 bases, 10 bases remained unmatched. This CDR3 is built from 17 residues. Germline V gene data show CDR1 as LGHDT and CDR2 as YNNKEL (reference sequence). CDR3 bases: TGTGCCAGCAGCCAATCCCCAGCGGGAGCAGGGACCGGGGAGCTGTTTTTT. Encoded protein: CASSQSPAGAGTGELFF.

Details on this clone: Other nucleotide sequences in the sample specify the same CDR3. The rearrangement uses TRBV3-1 (or the pseudogene TRBV3-2) and TRBJ1-2, with D uncertain. The length of the CDR3 is 13 residues. The V end was cut by 1 base, the J end by 2 bases, with 5 bases between. Per germline, CDR1 LGHDT and CDR2 YNNKEL (reference sequence). As DNA, the CDR3 is TGTGCCAGCAGCCAAGCGGGAAACTATGGCTACACCTTC. Protein: CASSQAGNYGYTF.

The chain uses TRBV5-1 and TRBJ1-1, with D unresolved. The length of the CDR3 is 12 residues. The germline V gene encodes CDR1 SGHRS and CDR2 YFSETQ. V dropped 4 bases and J dropped 6 bases, with 10 bases sitting between them. The CDR3 region has the DNA TGCGCCAGCAGCCCAAATATGGCTGAAGCTTTCTTT. This encodes CASSPNMAEAFF.

This chain uses TRBV5-1 with TRBJ2-5; D remains ambiguous. The CDR3 is 12 amino acids. The V end lost 4 bases, the J end lost 4 bases, and 8 bases lay between the germline ends. Germline assignment: CDR1 SGHRS and CDR2 YFSETQ. CDR3 bases: TGCGCCAGCAGCCTCCCTTCAGAGACCCAGTACTTC. Amino acids: CASSLPSETQYF. The complete variable domain, with remaining parts taken from reference TRBV5-1 and TRBJ2-5, reads KAGVTQTPRYLIKTRGQQVTLSCSPISGHRSVSWYQQTPGQGLQFLFEYFSETQRNKGNFPGRFSGRQFSNSRSEMNVSTLELGDSALYLCASSLPSETQYFGPGTRLLVL.

This sequence joins TRBV18 and TRBJ2-5; no clear D gene. Germline CDR1 and CDR2: KGHSH and LQKENI. The length of the CDR3 is 13 residues. V lost 2 bases, J lost 3 bases, and 7 bases lay in between. The CDR3 region is CASSPWGKETQYF. The CDR3 DNA reads TGTGCCAGCTCACCATGGGGAAAAGAGACCCAGTACTTC.

The rearrangement joins TRBV3-1 (or the pseudogene TRBV3-2) to TRBJ2-7; TRBD2 agrees at 8 bases. CDR1 LGHDT and CDR2 YNNKEL come from the germline V gene (reference sequence). The CDR3 has 16 amino acids. Trimming removed 3 bases from V and 1 base from J; junction bases left unmatched: 8. CDR3 loop: CASSQGQRESSYEQYF. CDR3 bases: TGTGCCAGCAGCCAGGGGCAGCGGGAGTCTTCCTACGAGCAGTACTTC.

The chain is built from TRBV10-1 and TRBJ2-5; unclear D gene. In germline, CDR1 is WNHNN, CDR2 SYGVQD (reference sequence). Trimming took off 4 bases at V and 1 base at J, with 7 bases between the two ends. This CDR3 region has 13 residues. The CDR3 coding sequence is TGCGCCAGCAGTGGAACAATCCAAGAGACCCAGTACTTC. This sequence encodes CASSGTIQETQYF.

The chain recombines TRBV19 with TRBJ1-1; D unclear. The CDR3 contains 15 residues. Germline CDR1 LNHDA, CDR2 SQIVND (reference sequence). V lost 6 bases, J lost 0 bases, and 14 bases lay in between. The CDR3 coding sequence is TGTGCCAGTAGAAACAGCCGTAACATGAACACTGAAGCTTTCTTT. It specifies CASRNSRNMNTEAFF. Using reference TRBV19 and TRBJ1-1 for the parts outside the CDR3, the full variable domain is DGGITQSPKYLFRKEGQNVTLSCEQNLNHDAMYWYRQDPGQGLRLIYYSQIVNDFQKGDIAEGYSVSREKKESFPLTVTSAQKNPTAFYLCASRNSRNMNTEAFFGQGTRLTVV.

Written as DNA, the CDR3 is TGTGCCAGCAGCTTGGTACGGGAGCCTCCAGATACGCAGTATTTT. Protein product: CASSLVREPPDTQYF. This chain joins TRBV7-9 and TRBJ2-3, with D maybe TRBD2 (6 bases). V dropped 3 bases and J dropped 4 bases, with 14 bases sitting between them. Germline V gives CDR1 SEHNR, CDR2 FQNEAQ (reference sequence). CDR3 length: 15 amino acids.

This chain joins TRBV3-1 (or the pseudogene TRBV3-2) and TRBJ1-2; D unresolved. Germline loops: CDR1 LGHDT, CDR2 YNNKEL (reference sequence). The CDR3 runs to 15 residues. The V end lost 1 base, the J end lost 4 bases, and 13 bases lay between the germline ends. The CDR3 sequence: CASSQGGDHLYGYTF. CDR3 sequence (DNA): TGTGCCAGCAGCCAAGGAGGAGACCATCTCTATGGCTACACCTTC.

The chain uses TRBV7-2 and TRBJ1-2, with D possibly being TRBD1 (5 bases). CDR1 is SGHTA and CDR2 is FQGNSA in the germline V gene. The CDR3 totals 15 residues. V was shortened by 5 bases and J by 8 bases, with 21 bases between the two germline ends. The CDR3 spells CASSRSRGPQQGYTF. For the CDR3, the DNA is TGTGCCAGCAGCCGCTCACGGGGACCCCAGCAAGGCTACACCTTC.

The chain recombines TRBV5-1 with TRBJ2-3; D not certain. There are 14 residues in the CDR3. Trimming stripped 0 bases from V and 3 bases from J, with 8 bases between. CDR1 and CDR2 from the germline V gene are SGHRS and YFSETQ. CDR3 amino acids: CASSLAAETDTQYF. The CDR3 DNA is TGCGCCAGCAGCTTGGCTGCAGAAACAGATACGCAGTATTTT. Full variable domain (missing parts from reference TRBV5-1 and TRBJ2-3): KAGVTQTPRYLIKTRGQQVTLSCSPISGHRSVSWYQQTPGQGLQFLFEYFSETQRNKGNFPGRFSGRQFSNSRSEMNVSTLELGDSALYLCASSLAAETDTQYFGPGTRLTVL.

The CDR3 region has the DNA TGTGCCAGCTCACTTGGACAGGAGGGTTCACCCCTCCACTTT. Encoded protein: CASSLGQEGSPLHF. The J gene is TRBJ1-6, the V gene TRBV18; 7 nucleotides match TRBD1. The V gene's germline CDR1 is KGHSH and CDR2 LQKENI. The CDR3 has 14 residues. V dropped 4 bases and J dropped 9; count of bases not matched to a gene: 6.

The chain combines TRBV5-4 with TRBJ2-3; D is ambiguous. The CDR3 is made up of 14 amino acids. The germline gives CDR1 SGHNT, CDR2 YYREEE (reference sequence). The V gene lost 0 bases and the J gene lost 5 bases, with 10 bases spanning the gap. This CDR3 reads CASSLGGVGDTQYF. CDR3 DNA sequence: TGTGCCAGCAGCTTGGGTGGGGTCGGAGATACGCAGTATTTT.

The chain is built from TRBV10-2 and TRBJ2-7; 14 positions agree with TRBD2. The CDR3 spans 17 residues. J was trimmed by 2 bases and V by 8 bases; bases with no gene match: 11. Germline V gives CDR1 WSHSY, CDR2 SAAADI. CDR3 bases: TGCGCCAGCTACGGGACTAGCGGGAGTAGAAGGACCTACGAGCAGTACTTC. This encodes CASYGTSGSRRTYEQYF.

The V call is TRBV9, the J call TRBJ2-5, with unresolved D. The germline gives CDR1 SGDLS, CDR2 YYNGEE. Trimming removed 2 bases at V and 5 bases at J, with 16 bases between. This CDR3 contains 15 residues. CDR3 residues: CASSVDPSGVETQYF. The CDR3 bases are TGTGCCAGCAGCGTTGATCCTAGTGGGGTGGAGACCCAGTACTTC.

This chain joins TRBV6-4 and TRBJ1-1; 7 bases are shared with TRBD1. Germline values: CDR1 MRHNA, CDR2 SNTAGT. The J segment lost 6 bases and the V segment lost 0 bases, leaving 4 bases of the junction unmatched. The CDR3 contains 14 residues. The CDR3 sequence is CASSDSSRGSEAFF. CDR3 in DNA: TGTGCCAGCAGTGACTCTTCCAGGGGGTCTGAAGCTTTCTTT.